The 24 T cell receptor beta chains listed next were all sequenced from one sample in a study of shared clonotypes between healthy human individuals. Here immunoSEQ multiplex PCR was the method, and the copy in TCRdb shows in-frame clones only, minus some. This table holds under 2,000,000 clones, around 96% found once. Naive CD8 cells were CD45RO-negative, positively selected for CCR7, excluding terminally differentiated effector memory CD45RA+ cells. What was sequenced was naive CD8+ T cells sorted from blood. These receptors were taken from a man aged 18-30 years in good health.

The CDR3, as DNA: TGTGCCAGCAGCTTAGGAGAGTTGTACTCCTACGAGCAGTACTTC. Translating gives CASSLGELYSYEQYF. The V call is TRBV7-9, the J call TRBJ2-7, with unresolved D. The germline V gene encodes CDR1 SEHNR and CDR2 FQNEAQ (reference sequence). Trimming shortened V by 1 base and J by 0 bases, and 10 bases separated the two germline ends. The CDR3 covers 15 residues.

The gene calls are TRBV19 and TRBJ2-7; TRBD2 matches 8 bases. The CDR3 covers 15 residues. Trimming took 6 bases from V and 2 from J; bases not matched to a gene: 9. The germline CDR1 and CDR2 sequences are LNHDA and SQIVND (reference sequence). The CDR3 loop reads CASSPSSGLTYEQYF. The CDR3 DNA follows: TGTGCCAGTAGCCCATCTAGCGGGTTGACCTACGAGCAGTACTTC. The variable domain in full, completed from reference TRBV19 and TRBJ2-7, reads DGGITQSPKYLFRKEGQNVTLSCEQNLNHDAMYWYRQDPGQGLRLIYYSQIVNDFQKGDIAEGYSVSREKKESFPLTVTSAQKNPTAFYLCASSPSSGLTYEQYFGPGTRLTVT.

The CDR3 region is CAWSVQPPYNSPLHF. The CDR3, as DNA: TGTGCCTGGAGTGTACAGCCACCCTATAATTCACCCCTCCACTTT. This chain links TRBV30 with TRBJ1-6; D is unresolved. V was pared by 0 bases and J by 2 bases, with 8 bases between. Looked up from germline, CDR1 is GTSNPN and CDR2 is SVGIG (reference sequence). The CDR3 covers 15 residues.

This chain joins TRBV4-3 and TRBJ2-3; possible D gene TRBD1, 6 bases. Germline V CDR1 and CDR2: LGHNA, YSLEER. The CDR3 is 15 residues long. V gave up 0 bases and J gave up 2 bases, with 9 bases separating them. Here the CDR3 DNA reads TGCGCCAGCAGCCAAGAGGACAGACTCACAGATACGCAGTATTTT. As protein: CASSQEDRLTDTQYF.

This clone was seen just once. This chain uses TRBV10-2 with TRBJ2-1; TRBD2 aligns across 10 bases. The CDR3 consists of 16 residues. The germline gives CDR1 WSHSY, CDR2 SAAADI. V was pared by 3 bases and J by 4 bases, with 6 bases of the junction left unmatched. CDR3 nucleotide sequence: TGCGCCAGCAGTGACCCTAGCGGGGGTACGTACAATGAGCAGTTCTTC. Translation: CASSDPSGGTYNEQFF.

CDR3 protein: CASSQDRGGGNTIYF. Written as DNA, the CDR3 is TGCGCCAGCAGCCAAGATCGAGGGGGTGGAAACACCATATATTTT. This rearrangement joins TRBV4-1 to TRBJ1-3; possible D gene TRBD1, 6 bases. This CDR3 region has 15 residues. V was pared by 0 bases and J by 3 bases, with 9 bases between. Germline V gene sequence: CDR1 MGHRA, CDR2 YSYEKL.

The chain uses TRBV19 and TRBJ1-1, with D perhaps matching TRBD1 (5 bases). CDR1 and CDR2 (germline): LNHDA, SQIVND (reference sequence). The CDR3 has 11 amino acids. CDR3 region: CAAGIGTEAFF. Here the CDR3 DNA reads TGTGCAGCAGGGATTGGCACTGAAGCTTTCTTT. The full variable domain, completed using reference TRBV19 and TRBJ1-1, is DGGITQSPKYLFRKEGQNVTLSCEQNLNHDAMYWYRQDPGQGLRLIYYSQIVNDFQKGDIAEGYSVSREKKESFPLTVTSAQKNPTAFYLCAAGIGTEAFFGQGTRLTVV.

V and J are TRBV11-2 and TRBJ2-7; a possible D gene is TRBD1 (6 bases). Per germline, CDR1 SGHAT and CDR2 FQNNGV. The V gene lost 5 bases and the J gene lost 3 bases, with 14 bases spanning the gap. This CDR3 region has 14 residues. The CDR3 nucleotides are TGTGCCAGCAGCCATACAGGGCTACTCTACGAGCAGTACTTC. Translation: CASSHTGLLYEQYF.

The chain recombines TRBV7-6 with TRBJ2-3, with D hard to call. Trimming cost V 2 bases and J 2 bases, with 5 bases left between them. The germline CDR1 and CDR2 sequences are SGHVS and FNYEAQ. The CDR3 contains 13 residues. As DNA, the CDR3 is TGTGCCAGCAGCTTAATGAACACAGATACGCAGTATTTT. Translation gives CASSLMNTDTQYF.

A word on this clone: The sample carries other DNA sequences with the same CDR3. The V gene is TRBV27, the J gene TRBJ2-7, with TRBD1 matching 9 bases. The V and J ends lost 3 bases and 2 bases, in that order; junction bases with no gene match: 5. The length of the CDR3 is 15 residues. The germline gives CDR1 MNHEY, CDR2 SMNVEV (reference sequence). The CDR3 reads CASSFTGTGTYEQYF. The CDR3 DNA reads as TGTGCCAGCAGTTTCACCGGGACAGGGACCTACGAGCAGTACTTC.

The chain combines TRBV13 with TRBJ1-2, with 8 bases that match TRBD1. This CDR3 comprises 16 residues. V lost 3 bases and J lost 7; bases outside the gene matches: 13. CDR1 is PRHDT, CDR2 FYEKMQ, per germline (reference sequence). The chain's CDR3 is CASSFSEGRGLGGYTF. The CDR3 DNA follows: TGTGCCAGCAGCTTCTCGGAAGGCAGGGGGCTAGGTGGCTACACCTTC. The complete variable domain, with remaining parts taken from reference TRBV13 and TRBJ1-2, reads AAGVIQSPRHLIKEKRETATLKCYPIPRHDTVYWYQQGPGQDPQFLISFYEKMQSDKGSIPDRFSAQQFSDYHSELNMSSLELGDSALYFCASSFSEGRGLGGYTFGSGTRLTVV.

The CDR3 here is CASSGTTEQTNYGYTF. As DNA, the CDR3 is TGCGCCAGCAGTGGAACTACGGAACAGACTAACTATGGCTACACCTTC. This chain uses TRBV10-2 with TRBJ1-2; D is unresolved. This CDR3 region has 16 residues. Germline CDR1 and CDR2: WSHSY and SAAADI. V lost 4 bases, J lost 0 bases, and 15 bases lay in between.

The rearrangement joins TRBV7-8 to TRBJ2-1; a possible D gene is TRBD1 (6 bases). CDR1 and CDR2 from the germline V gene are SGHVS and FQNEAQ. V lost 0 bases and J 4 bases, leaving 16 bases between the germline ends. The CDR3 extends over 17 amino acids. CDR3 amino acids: CASSLAPPTGLYNEQFF. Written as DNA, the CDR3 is TGTGCCAGCAGCTTAGCGCCCCCGACAGGCCTTTACAATGAGCAGTTCTTC.

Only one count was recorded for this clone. DNA of the CDR3: TGTGCCAGCAGCCCCTACAGGGGGCTCTCCTACGAGCAGTACTTC. It encodes CASSPYRGLSYEQYF. The chain uses TRBV5-4 and TRBJ2-7, with 9 bases identical to TRBD1. Unmatched junction bases numbered 5, after V lost 4 bases and J lost 0 bases. CDR1 SGHNT and CDR2 YYREEE come from the germline V gene (reference sequence). CDR3 length: 15 residues.

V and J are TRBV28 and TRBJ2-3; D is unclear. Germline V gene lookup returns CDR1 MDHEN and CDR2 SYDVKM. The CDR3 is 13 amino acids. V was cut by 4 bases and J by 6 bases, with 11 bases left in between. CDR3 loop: CASSYGPGDTQYF. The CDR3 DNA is TGTGCCAGCAGTTACGGCCCCGGGGATACGCAGTATTTT.

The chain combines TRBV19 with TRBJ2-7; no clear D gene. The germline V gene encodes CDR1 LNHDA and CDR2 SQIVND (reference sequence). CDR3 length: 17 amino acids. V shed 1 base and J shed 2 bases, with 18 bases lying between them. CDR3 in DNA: TGTGCCAGTAGTATAGCCGCCAGACTCGATCGGCCCTACGAGCAGTACTTC. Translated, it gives CASSIAARLDRPYEQYF.

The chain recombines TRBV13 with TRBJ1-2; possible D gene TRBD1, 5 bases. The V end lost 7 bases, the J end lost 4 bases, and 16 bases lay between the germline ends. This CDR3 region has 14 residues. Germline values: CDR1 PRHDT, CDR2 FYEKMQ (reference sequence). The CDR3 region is CASMGWGVGYGYTF. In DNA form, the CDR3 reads TGTGCCAGCATGGGGTGGGGGGTCGGCTATGGCTACACCTTC.

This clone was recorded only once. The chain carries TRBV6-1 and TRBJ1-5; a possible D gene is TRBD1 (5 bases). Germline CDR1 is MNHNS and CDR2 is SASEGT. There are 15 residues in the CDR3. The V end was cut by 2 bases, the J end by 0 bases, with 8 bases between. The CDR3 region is CASSEWRGSNQPQHF. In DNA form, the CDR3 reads TGTGCCAGCAGTGAATGGAGGGGTAGCAATCAGCCCCAGCATTTT.

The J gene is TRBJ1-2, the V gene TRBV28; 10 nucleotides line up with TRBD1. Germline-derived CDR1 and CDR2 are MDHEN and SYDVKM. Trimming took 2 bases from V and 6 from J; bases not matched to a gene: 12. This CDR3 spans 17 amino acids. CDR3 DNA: TGTGCCAGCAGTTTACCCTACGTTGGGACAGGGGAGGATGGCTACACCTTC. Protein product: CASSLPYVGTGEDGYTF.

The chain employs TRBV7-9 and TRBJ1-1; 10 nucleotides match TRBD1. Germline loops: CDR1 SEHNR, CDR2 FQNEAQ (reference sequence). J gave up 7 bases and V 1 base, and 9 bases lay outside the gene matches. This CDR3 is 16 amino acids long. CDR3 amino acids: CASSLGPGQGESEAFF. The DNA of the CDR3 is TGTGCCAGCAGCTTAGGTCCAGGACAGGGGGAAAGTGAAGCTTTCTTT.

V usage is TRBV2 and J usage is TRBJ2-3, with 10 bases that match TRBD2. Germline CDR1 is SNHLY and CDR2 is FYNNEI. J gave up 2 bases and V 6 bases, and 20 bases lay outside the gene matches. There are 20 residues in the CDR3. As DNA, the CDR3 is TGTGCCAGCAGCGCCGGACTAGCGGAGGACGTACTCAGTCACACAGATACGCAGTATTTT. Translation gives CASSAGLAEDVLSHTDTQYF.

CDR3 sequence reads: CASSLVGAAGNTIYF. Written as DNA, the CDR3 is TGTGCCAGCAGTTTAGTGGGGGCCGCTGGAAACACCATATATTTT. This rearrangement joins TRBV28 to TRBJ1-3, with D tentatively TRBD1 (6 bases). Trimming pared 2 bases from V and 2 bases from J, leaving 10 bases between. The CDR3 is 15 amino acids. Germline-derived CDR1 and CDR2 are MDHEN and SYDVKM. The entire variable domain, with the rest obtained from reference TRBV28 and TRBJ1-3, is as follows: DVKVTQSSRYLVKRTGEKVFLECVQDMDHENMFWYRQDPGLGLRLIYFSYDVKMKEKGDIPEGYSVSREKKERFSLILESASTNQTSMYLCASSLVGAAGNTIYFGEGSWLTVV.

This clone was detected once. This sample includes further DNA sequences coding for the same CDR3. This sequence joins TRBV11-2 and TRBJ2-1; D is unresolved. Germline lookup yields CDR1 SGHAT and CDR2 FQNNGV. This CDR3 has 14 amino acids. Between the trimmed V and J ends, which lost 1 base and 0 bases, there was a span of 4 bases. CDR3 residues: CASSLASSYNEQFF. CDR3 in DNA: TGTGCCAGCAGCTTAGCTAGCTCCTACAATGAGCAGTTCTTC.

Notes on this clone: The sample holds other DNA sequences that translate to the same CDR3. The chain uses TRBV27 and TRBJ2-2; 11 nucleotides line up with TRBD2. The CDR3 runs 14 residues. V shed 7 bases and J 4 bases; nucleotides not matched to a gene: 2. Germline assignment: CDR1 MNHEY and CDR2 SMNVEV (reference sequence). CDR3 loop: CASTLAGGTGELFF. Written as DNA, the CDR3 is TGTGCCAGCACCCTAGCGGGAGGCACCGGGGAGCTGTTTTTT.